This is a list of T cell receptor beta chains from one sample in a study of post-analysis software for immune sequencing data. TCRdb re-called the PCR reads through MiXCR, storing one row per CDR3 protein. Here the sample spans hundreds of thousands of distinct CDR3 sequences, approximately 60% being singletons. The sequenced sample consisted of blood. The receptors here all came from a girl aged 2 to 10 with multiple sclerosis. Both conserved end residues are trimmed from each CDR3.

>TRBV15|TRBJ2-3
ATSRELGLTTDTQY
>TRBV5-1|TRBJ2-6
ASRGTKRGANSGANVLT
>TRBV5-1|TRBJ1-2
ASSLLGSGGYT
>TRBV20-1|TRBJ2-5
SAHPGGALETQY
>TRBV20-1|TRBJ2-3
SARWEGTDTQY
>TRBV20-1|TRBJ2-3
SARAYPTGTDTQY
>TRBV20-1|TRBJ2-7
SARLPTSEQY
>TRBV12-3/TRBV12-4|TRBJ2-5
ASSFERTGLSGQY
>TRBV2|TRBJ2-7
ASSEDTMAYEQY
>TRBV20-1|TRBJ2-7
SAQEPSGLYDGQY
>TRBV7-2|TRBJ2-7
ASSLGLAAYEQY
>TRBV20-1|TRBJ1-2
SARTPTNYGYT
>TRBV6-5|TRBJ2-3
ASTRDRGRTDTQY
>TRBV12-3/TRBV12-4|TRBJ2-4
ASSPTERALPWDIQY
>TRBV4-2|TRBJ2-5
ASSQGGGPKGETQY
>TRBV12-3/TRBV12-4|TRBJ2-7
ASSATYEQY
>TRBV4-1|TRBJ1-1
ASSQDLGQGSGYTEAF
>TRBV6-2/TRBV6-3|TRBJ2-3
ASAGQLTDTQY
>TRBV4-3|TRBJ1-6
ASSQDRPGAGNSPLH
>TRBV7-2|TRBJ2-5
ASSSGPRGPY